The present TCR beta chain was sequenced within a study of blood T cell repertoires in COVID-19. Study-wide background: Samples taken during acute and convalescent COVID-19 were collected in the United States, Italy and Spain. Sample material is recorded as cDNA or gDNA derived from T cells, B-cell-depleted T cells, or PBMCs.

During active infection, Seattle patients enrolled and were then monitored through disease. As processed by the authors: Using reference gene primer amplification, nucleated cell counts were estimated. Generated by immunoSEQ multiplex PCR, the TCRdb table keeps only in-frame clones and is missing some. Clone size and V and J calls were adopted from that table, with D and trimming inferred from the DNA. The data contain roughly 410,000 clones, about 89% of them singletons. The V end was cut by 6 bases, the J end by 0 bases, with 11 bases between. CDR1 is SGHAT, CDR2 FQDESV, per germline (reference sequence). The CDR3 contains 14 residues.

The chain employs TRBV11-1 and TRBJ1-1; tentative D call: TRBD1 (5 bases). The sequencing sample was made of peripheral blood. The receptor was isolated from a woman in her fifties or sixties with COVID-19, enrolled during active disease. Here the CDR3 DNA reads TGTGCCAGCAGAAGACAGAGTATGAACACTGAAGCTTTCTTT. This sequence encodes CASRRQSMNTEAFF.